The sequence of this T cell receptor (beta chain) was determined in a study of CD4+ T cells in melanoma. As regards this clone: The target antigen is unknown.

The assay was immunoSEQ multiplex PCR, and TCRdb's table has in-frame clones only and misses some. Of 110,000 to 150,000 clones listed, around nine tenths are singletons. Germline assignment: CDR1 SGHVS and CDR2 FQNEAQ. V lost 5 bases, J lost 3 bases, and 17 bases lay in between. This CDR3 region has 15 residues. Study results and caveats: A reported correlation linked neoantigen-specific CD4+ T cells to CD8+, macrophage and B cell function. Diverse differentiation states were reported for melanoma neoantigen-specific CD4+ T cells.

This chain joins TRBV7-8 and TRBJ2-7, with a weak D call TRBD1 (5 bases). The TCR was taken from a human donor with melanoma. DNA of the CDR3: TGTGCCAGCAGCCCCGGCAGCAAAGGGGACTACGAGCAGTACTTC. Protein sequence: CASSPGSKGDYEQYF. Combining the CDR3 with reference TRBV7-8 and TRBJ2-7 gives the whole variable domain GAGVSQSPRYKVAKRGQDVALRCDPISGHVSLFWYQQALGQGPEFLTYFQNEAQLDKSGLPSDRFFAERPEGSVSTLKIQRTQQEDSAVYLCASSPGSKGDYEQYFGPGTRLTVT.